A selection of T cell receptor beta chains follows, all from one sample in a study of molecular identifiers for immune sequencing clone quantification. TCRdb passed the PCR reads through MiXCR, listing each CDR3 protein once. The data contain 50,000 or so distinct CDR3 sequences, approximately 26% of them singletons. Sequenced material: naive CD8+ T cells from blood, with Jurkat cell RNA spiked in. The receptors stem from a human donor in good health. Some libraries in this study had Jurkat cell RNA spiked in. CDR3s include the opening cysteine and the closing phenylalanine or tryptophan. The D gene is left open where the match is weak. Where a row states a size, it is once, few, many or the class of an expanded clone; other rows omit it.

v_call	d_call	clone_size	j_call	cdr3_nt	cdr3_aa
TRBV29-1	TRBD1	few	TRBJ2-7	TGCAGCGTTGAATCTACAGGGGGCTCCTACGAGCAGTACTTC	CSVESTGGSYEQYF
TRBV7-9	-	many	TRBJ2-4	TGTGCCAGCAGCCGGAGGACGGGCGGTGACAAAAACATTCAGTACTTC	CASSRRTGGDKNIQYF
TRBV29-1	TRBD2	-	TRBJ2-1	TGCAGCGTTGAAGGACTAGCGGGAGGGCCTAGCTCCTACAATGAGCAGTTCTTC	CSVEGLAGGPSSYNEQFF
TRBV30	-	many	TRBJ1-1	TGTGCCTGGAGTGTCGTCCGGGGAGGCCCGGTAGAAGCTTTCTTT	CAWSVVRGGPVEAFF
TRBV13	TRBD2	many	TRBJ2-1	TGTGCCAGCAGCGTTAGCGGGAGGGAGGGGGATGAGCAGTTCTTC	CASSVSGREGDEQFF
TRBV7-8	-	many	TRBJ2-7	TGTGCCAGCAGCCCCTCGATCGGCGGGCTGACCTACGAGCAGTACTTC	CASSPSIGGLTYEQYF
TRBV29-1	-	-	TRBJ2-1	TGCAGCGTTGAAGAGGTCTACAATGAGCAGTTCTTC	CSVEEVYNEQFF
TRBV6-5	-	many	TRBJ2-1	TGTGCCAGCAGTCTTGACAGCTCCTACAATGAGCAGTTCTTC	CASSLDSSYNEQFF
TRBV6-7	-	few	TRBJ2-5	TGTGCCAGCAGCCGCCGACTCGGGGAGACCCAGTACTTC	CASSRRLGETQYF
TRBV27	TRBD1	many	TRBJ2-7	TGTGCCAGCAGTCCAGGGGGCATTCCCTACGAGCAGTACTTC	CASSPGGIPYEQYF
TRBV7-8	-	many	TRBJ2-7	TGTGCCAGCAGCTTAGCACTCTCCTACGAGCAGTACTTC	CASSLALSYEQYF
TRBV28	TRBD1	many	TRBJ2-5	TGTGCCAGCAGTTTCGGACAGGGGAGGGAGACCCAGTACTTC	CASSFGQGRETQYF
TRBV11-3	TRBD2	few	TRBJ2-1	TGTGCCAGCAGCTTGGTTCCGGGACTAGCGGGAGAAGTTGGGCAGTTCTTC	CASSLVPGLAGEVGQFF
TRBV19	-	-	TRBJ1-1	TGTGCCAGTAGTATAGATGTCCTCCCGGCAGGAGCAATGAACACTGAAGCTTTCTTT	CASSIDVLPAGAMNTEAFF
TRBV7-9	-	-	TRBJ2-6	TGTGCCAGCAGCTCAACAGCTTCTGGGGCCAACGCCCTGACTTTC	CASSSTASGANALTF
TRBV7-9	TRBD1	many	TRBJ2-1	TGTGCCAGCAGCCTGGGACAGCCAGAGCAGTTCTTC	CASSLGQPEQFF
TRBV30	-	-	TRBJ2-7	TGTGCCTGCTCCCGAGGTAGATTCTACGAGCAGTACTTC	CACSRGRFYEQYF
TRBV7-6	-	many	TRBJ2-2	TGTGCCAGCAGCTTAATAGCGAACACCGGGGAGCTGTTTTTT	CASSLIANTGELFF
TRBV7-9	-	few	TRBJ1-1	TGTGCCAGCAGCCCTAGGTTAGACAGTCCTGAAGCTTTCTTT	CASSPRLDSPEAFF
TRBV7-9	-	many	TRBJ2-5	TGTGCCAGCAGCCACTATATGGGGGGGGCCCCTACATGGGAGACCCAGTACTTC	CASSHYMGGAPTWETQYF
TRBV7-9	-	once	TRBJ1-6	TGTGCCAGCAGCTTAGCCGGGCCGTCCCTCCACTTT	CASSLAGPSLHF
TRBV5-1	-	many	TRBJ2-1	TGCGCCAGCAGCTTGGGAGGGTCCAATGAGCAGTTCTTC	CASSLGGSNEQFF
TRBV5-4	-	many	TRBJ2-5	TGTGCCAGCAGCTTGTCCGGGGCCCCCCCCACCCAGTACTTC	CASSLSGAPPTQYF
TRBV27	-	many	TRBJ1-5	TGTGCCAGCAGTTTAATGGGAAACAATCAGCCCCAGCATTTT	CASSLMGNNQPQHF
TRBV19	-	-	TRBJ2-3	TGTGCCAGTAGTATAGGGGCGGGGGCCGGAGATACGCAGTATTTT	CASSIGAGAGDTQYF
TRBV30	TRBD1	-	TRBJ2-7	TGTGTCTGGACAGGTCAGAGCTCCTACGAGCAGTACTTC	CVWTGQSSYEQYF
TRBV5-1	TRBD1	many	TRBJ1-2	TGCGCCAGCAGCTTTCCCACCGGGACAGAAAGCGGAAATAACTATGGCTACACCTTC	CASSFPTGTESGNNYGYTF
TRBV7-9	TRBD1	many	TRBJ1-6	TGTGCCAGCAGCCCAGACAGGGGTAATTCACCCCTCCACTTT	CASSPDRGNSPLHF
TRBV9	-	many	TRBJ1-1	TGTGCCAGCAGCCCAGTAGACAGGACGATATCCCACACTGAAGCTTTCTTT	CASSPVDRTISHTEAFF
TRBV6-2/TRBV6-3	-	many	TRBJ2-3	TGTGCCAGCAGTTACTCGTATGACAAGATCACAGATACGCAGTATTTT	CASSYSYDKITDTQYF
TRBV7-2	-	many	TRBJ1-1	TGTGCCAGCAGTCCCGAGGGTTTTGAAGCTTTCTTT	CASSPEGFEAFF
TRBV6-2/TRBV6-3	-	many	TRBJ2-2	TGTGCCAGCAGTGACAATTTGGCCGGGGAGCTGTTTTTT	CASSDNLAGELFF
TRBV6-2/TRBV6-3	-	many	TRBJ2-3	TGTGCCAGCAGTTCGATCCGGGACACAGAACCAGATACGCAGTATTTT	CASSSIRDTEPDTQYF
TRBV13	-	many	TRBJ2-5	TGTGCCAGCAGCTTAGAGGGAGAGACCCAGTACTTC	CASSLEGETQYF
TRBV27	-	-	TRBJ2-7	TGTACCAGCAGTTTAACGGCTAGTCGAAATGCTGGACAGTACTTC	CTSSLTASRNAGQYF
TRBV20-1	-	few	TRBJ1-1	TGCAGTGCTAGAGATCTGGAGGGTTTGAACACTGAAGCTTTCTTT	CSARDLEGLNTEAFF
TRBV29-1	TRBD1	many	TRBJ1-1	TGCAGCGTACCGGGACAGCAGAACACTGAAGCTTTCTTT	CSVPGQQNTEAFF
TRBV7-8	TRBD2	many	TRBJ2-3	TGTGCCAGCAGCTTAGATCCGCCTTTAGCGGGGAGTCTCACAGATACGCAGTATTTT	CASSLDPPLAGSLTDTQYF
TRBV12-3/TRBV12-4	TRBD2	few	TRBJ2-4	TGTGCCAGCAGTTTAGGACTAGCGGGAGGGCTGAAGTACTTC	CASSLGLAGGLKYF
TRBV19	-	few	TRBJ2-7	TGTGCCAGTAGTCCGGGCCCTAACTACGAGCAGTACTTC	CASSPGPNYEQYF
TRBV12-3/TRBV12-4	TRBD2	few	TRBJ2-1	TGTGCCAGCACCCAAAGCGGGGGGACTTACAATGAGCAGTTCTTC	CASTQSGGTYNEQFF
TRBV29-1	-	many	TRBJ1-1	TGCAGCGTTAGGGGGGATGAGACAGGTAACACTGAAGCTTTCTTT	CSVRGDETGNTEAFF
TRBV19	TRBD2	many	TRBJ2-2	TGTGCCAGTAGTATAGTTAGCGGGGCGACCGGGGAGCTGTTTTTT	CASSIVSGATGELFF
TRBV13	-	few	TRBJ2-5	TGTGCCAGCAGCCCCGGGTCCCAAGAGACCCAGTACTTC	CASSPGSQETQYF
TRBV27	-	once	TRBJ2-7	TGTGCCAGCAGTTTGAGCACCCGAGGGGGCGAGCAGTACTTC	CASSLSTRGGEQYF
TRBV5-5	-	-	TRBJ2-7	TGTGCCAGCAGCTTGGGTGACAGTTTTTTTTACGAGCAGTACTTC	CASSLGDSFFYEQYF
TRBV20-1	-	-	TRBJ1-1	TGCAGTGCCACGATCCGGGTGTTGAACACTGAAGCTTTCTTT	CSATIRVLNTEAFF